The clone carrying this TCR beta chain has a handful of counts. Trimming removed 6 bases at V and 3 bases at J, with 21 bases between. Looked up from germline, CDR1 is MNHEY and CDR2 is SMNVEV (reference sequence). The CDR3 sequence is 16 residues long. These data belong to a study of blood T cells in healthy people across ages. Through a sample-barcoded 5' primer and a J-beta primer mix, a second PCR was run for about 7 to 12 cycles. TCRdb redid the calling of the 5' RACE reads with MiXCR, one entry per CDR3 protein. The repertoire holds around 1,500,000 distinct CDR3 sequences, with approximately 40% as singletons.

The clonotype comes from a woman aged 18-29 years in good health. This chain uses TRBV27 with TRBJ2-7; the D gene could be TRBD1 or TRBD2 (6 bases each). The sequenced material came from blood. CDR3 nucleotides: TGTGCCAGCAGGGGGGGCAGGGTCTTATCCCGCTACGAGCAGTACTTC. Translation: CASRGGRVLSRYEQYF.